A single sample gave rise to the 11 T cell receptor beta chains below, sequenced in a study of CXCR3-negative and CXCR3-positive naive CD8 T cells. Libraries of TRB cDNA were made by 5' RACE and carried UMIs. TCRdb reprocessed the 5' RACE reads, with one entry per CDR3 protein and no DNA. The repertoire shows 100,000 to 150,000 distinct CDR3 sequences; the top ten hold approximately 0.29%. Sequenced input: naive CXCR3- CD8+ T cells from blood. Subset noted: CD45RO-CCR7+CD27+CD95- naive CD8+ T cells lacking CXCR3 (TNR3-). Receptors were obtained from a human donor in good health. Some clones in this sample may be carry-over from other donors' samples.

V is TRBV6-2 or TRBV6-3 and J is TRBJ2-1. The CDR3 extends over 14 amino acids. Germline CDR1 and CDR2: MNHEY and SVGEGT. The CDR3 loop is CASSYSSSYNEQFF.

The genes are TRBV5-4 and TRBJ2-1; without DNA, the TCRdb call of TRBD1 cannot be checked. The CDR3 consists of 16 residues. From germline, CDR1 is SGHNT and CDR2 YYREEE (reference sequence). The CDR3 reads CASSPMGRGSYNEQFF.

The J gene is TRBJ2-6, the V gene TRBV28. This CDR3 is built from 17 residues. Germline-derived CDR1 and CDR2 are MDHEN and SYDVKM. The CDR3 spells CASRAAKDFSGANVLTF.

The CDR3 protein is CASSSRPAQETQYF. The rearrangement uses TRBV7-6 and TRBJ2-5. CDR3 size: 14 residues. Germline loops: CDR1 SGHVS, CDR2 FNYEAQ.

J is TRBJ1-2 and V is TRBV4-2; TCRdb selects TRBD1, and the lack of DNA leaves this call unchecked. The V gene's germline CDR1 is LGHNA and CDR2 YNFKEQ. CDR3 size: 14 residues. CDR3 amino acids: CASSPRTGHYGYTF.

The gene calls are TRBV21-1 and TRBJ1-3. TRBV21-1 is an annotated pseudogene. The CDR3 has 16 residues. CDR3 sequence reads: CASSTLDTVSGNTIYF.

This rearrangement joins TRBV19 to TRBJ2-7; the D call from TCRdb, TRBD1, cannot be confirmed without DNA. The germline V gene encodes CDR1 LNHDA and CDR2 SQIVND (reference sequence). The CDR3 has 12 residues. The CDR3 loop is CASSMTGNEQYF.

J is TRBJ2-3 and V is TRBV5-1. The CDR3 sequence is 15 residues long. Germline V gene data show CDR1 as SGHRS and CDR2 as YFSETQ. The CDR3 protein is CASSSSRKSTDTQCF.

This chain joins TRBV7-9 and TRBJ2-7; TCRdb outputs TRBD1, but without DNA this stays unchecked. Germline CDR1 and CDR2: SEHNR and FQNEAQ (reference sequence). The CDR3 has 18 residues. The chain's CDR3 is CASSLALITPAQGEEQYF.

The chain links TRBV19 to TRBJ2-5; TCRdb gives TRBD1 as the D gene, but with no DNA this cannot be confirmed. CDR3 length equals 13 residues. Per the germline V gene, CDR1 is LNHDA and CDR2 is SQIVND (reference sequence). This CDR3 is CASRSQGSETQYF.

The rearrangement links TRBV15 to TRBJ2-7; TCRdb's D call of TRBD2 is untestable without DNA. CDR3 length equals 16 residues. The germline V gene has CDR1 LNHNV and CDR2 YYDKDF (reference sequence). CDR3 region: CATSRDVTGAVYEQYF.